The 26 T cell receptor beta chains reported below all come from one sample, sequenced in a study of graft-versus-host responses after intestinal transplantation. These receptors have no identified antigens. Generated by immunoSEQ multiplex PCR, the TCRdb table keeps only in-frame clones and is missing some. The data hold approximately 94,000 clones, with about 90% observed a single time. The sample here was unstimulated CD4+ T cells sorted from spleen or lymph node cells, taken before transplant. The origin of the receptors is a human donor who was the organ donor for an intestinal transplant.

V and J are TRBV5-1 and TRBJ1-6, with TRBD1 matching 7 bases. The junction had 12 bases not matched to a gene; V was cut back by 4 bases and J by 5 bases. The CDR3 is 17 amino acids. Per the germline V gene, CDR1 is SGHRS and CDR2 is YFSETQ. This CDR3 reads CASSEFWTGKNNSPLHF. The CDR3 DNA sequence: TGCGCCAGCAGCGAATTCTGGACAGGCAAAAATAATTCACCCCTCCACTTT. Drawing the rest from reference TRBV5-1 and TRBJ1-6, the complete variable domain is KAGVTQTPRYLIKTRGQQVTLSCSPISGHRSVSWYQQTPGQGLQFLFEYFSETQRNKGNFPGRFSGRQFSNSRSEMNVSTLELGDSALYLCASSEFWTGKNNSPLHFGNGTRLTVT.

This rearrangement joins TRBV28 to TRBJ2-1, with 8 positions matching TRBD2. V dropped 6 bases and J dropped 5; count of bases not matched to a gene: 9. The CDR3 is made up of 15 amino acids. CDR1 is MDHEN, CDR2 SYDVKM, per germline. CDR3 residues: CASRNSGTRDNEQFF. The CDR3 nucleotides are TGTGCCAGCAGGAATTCCGGGACTAGAGACAATGAGCAGTTCTTC.

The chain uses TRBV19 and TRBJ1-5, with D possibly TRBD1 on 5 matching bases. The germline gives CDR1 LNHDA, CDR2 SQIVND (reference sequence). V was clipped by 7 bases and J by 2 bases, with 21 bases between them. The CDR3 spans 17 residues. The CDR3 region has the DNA TGTGCCAGTACCACTCCAACCGGGGCTTTTCGCAATCAGCCCCAGCATTTT. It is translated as CASTTPTGAFRNQPQHF.

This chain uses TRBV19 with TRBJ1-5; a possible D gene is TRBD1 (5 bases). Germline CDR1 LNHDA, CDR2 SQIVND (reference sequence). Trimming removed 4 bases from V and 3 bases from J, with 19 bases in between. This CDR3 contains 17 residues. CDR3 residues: CASSNLGHQAYNQPQHF. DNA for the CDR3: TGTGCCAGTAGTAACCTTGGACACCAAGCTTACAATCAGCCCCAGCATTTT.

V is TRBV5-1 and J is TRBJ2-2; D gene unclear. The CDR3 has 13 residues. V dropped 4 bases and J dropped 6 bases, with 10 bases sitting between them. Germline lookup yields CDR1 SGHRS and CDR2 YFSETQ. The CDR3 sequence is CASSDHLSGELFF. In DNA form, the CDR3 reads TGCGCCAGCAGCGACCATCTTTCCGGGGAGCTGTTTTTT. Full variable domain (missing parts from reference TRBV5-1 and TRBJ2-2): KAGVTQTPRYLIKTRGQQVTLSCSPISGHRSVSWYQQTPGQGLQFLFEYFSETQRNKGNFPGRFSGRQFSNSRSEMNVSTLELGDSALYLCASSDHLSGELFFGEGSRLTVL.

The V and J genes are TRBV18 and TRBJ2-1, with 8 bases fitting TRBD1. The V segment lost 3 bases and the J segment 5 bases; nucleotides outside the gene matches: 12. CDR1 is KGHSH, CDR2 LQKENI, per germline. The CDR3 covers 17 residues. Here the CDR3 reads CASSPPLLDREDNEQFF. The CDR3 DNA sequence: TGTGCCAGCTCACCCCCCCTTCTGGACAGGGAGGACAATGAGCAGTTCTTC.

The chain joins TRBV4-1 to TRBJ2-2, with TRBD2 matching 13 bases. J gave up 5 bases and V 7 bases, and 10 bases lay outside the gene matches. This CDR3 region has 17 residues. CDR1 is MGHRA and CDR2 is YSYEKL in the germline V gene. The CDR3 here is CASTNPRLAGGTGELFF. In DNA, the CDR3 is TGCGCCAGCACCAACCCCCGACTAGCGGGGGGAACCGGGGAGCTGTTTTTT.

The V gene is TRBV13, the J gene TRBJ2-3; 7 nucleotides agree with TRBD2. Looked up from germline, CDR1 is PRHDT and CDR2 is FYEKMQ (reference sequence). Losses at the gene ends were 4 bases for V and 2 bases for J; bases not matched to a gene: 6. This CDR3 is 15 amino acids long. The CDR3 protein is CASSSSGTNTDTQYF. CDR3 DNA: TGTGCCAGCAGCTCATCCGGGACTAACACAGATACGCAGTATTTT.

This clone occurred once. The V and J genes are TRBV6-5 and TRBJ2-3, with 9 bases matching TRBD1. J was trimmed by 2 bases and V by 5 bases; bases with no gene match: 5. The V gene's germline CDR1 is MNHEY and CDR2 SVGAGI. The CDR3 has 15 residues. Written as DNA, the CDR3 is TGTGCCAGCAGTATGGACAGGGGTTTCACAGATACGCAGTATTTT. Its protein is CASSMDRGFTDTQYF.

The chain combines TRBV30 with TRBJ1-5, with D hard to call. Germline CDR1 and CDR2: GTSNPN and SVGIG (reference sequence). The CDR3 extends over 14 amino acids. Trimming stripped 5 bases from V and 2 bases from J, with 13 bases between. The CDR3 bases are TGTGCCTGGTCCCAAGGGTTAGGCAATCAGCCCCAGCATTTT. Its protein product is CAWSQGLGNQPQHF.

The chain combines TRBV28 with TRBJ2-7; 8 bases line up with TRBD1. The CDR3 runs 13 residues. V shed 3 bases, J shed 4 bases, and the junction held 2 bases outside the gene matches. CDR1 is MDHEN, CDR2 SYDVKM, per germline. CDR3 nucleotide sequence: TGTGCCAGCAGTTTTAGACAGGGGTACGAGCAGTACTTC. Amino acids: CASSFRQGYEQYF.

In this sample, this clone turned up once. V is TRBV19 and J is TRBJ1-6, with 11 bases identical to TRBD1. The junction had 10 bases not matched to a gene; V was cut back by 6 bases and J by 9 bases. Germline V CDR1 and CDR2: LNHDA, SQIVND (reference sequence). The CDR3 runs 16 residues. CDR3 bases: TGTGCCAGTAGCTCCGTCCTTGGGACAGGGGGTTCACCCCTCCACTTT. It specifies CASSSVLGTGGSPLHF.

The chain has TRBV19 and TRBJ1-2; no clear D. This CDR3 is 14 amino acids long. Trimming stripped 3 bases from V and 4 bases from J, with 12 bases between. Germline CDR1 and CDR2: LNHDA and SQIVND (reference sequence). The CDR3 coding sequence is TGTGCCAGTAGTATCGATAGTCGAGGCTATGGCTACACCTTC. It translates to CASSIDSRGYGYTF.

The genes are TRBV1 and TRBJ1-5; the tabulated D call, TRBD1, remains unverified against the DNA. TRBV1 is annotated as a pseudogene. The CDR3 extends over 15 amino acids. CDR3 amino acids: CTSSRDRDSNQPQHF. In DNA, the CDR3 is TGCACCAGCAGCCGGGACAGGGATAGCAATCAGCCCCAGCATTTT.

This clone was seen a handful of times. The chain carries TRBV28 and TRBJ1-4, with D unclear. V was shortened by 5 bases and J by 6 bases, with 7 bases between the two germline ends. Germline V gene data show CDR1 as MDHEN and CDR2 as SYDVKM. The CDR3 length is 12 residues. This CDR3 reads CASSSSHEKLFF. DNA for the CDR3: TGTGCCAGCAGTAGCAGTCATGAAAAACTGTTTTTT.

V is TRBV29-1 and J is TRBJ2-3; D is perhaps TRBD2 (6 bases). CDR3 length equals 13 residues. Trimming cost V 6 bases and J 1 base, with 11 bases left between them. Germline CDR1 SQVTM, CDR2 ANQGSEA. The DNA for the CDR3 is TGCAGCGTGGACTACTACGGCACAGATACGCAGTATTTT. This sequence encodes CSVDYYGTDTQYF.

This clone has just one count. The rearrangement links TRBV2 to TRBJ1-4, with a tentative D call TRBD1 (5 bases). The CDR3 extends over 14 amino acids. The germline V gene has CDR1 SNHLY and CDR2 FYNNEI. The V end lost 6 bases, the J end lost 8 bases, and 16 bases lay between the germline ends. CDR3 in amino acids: CASRLREGREKLFF. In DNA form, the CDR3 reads TGTGCCAGCAGACTCAGGGAGGGTCGGGAAAAACTGTTTTTT. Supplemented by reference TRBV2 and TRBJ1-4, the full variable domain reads EPEVTQTPSHQVTQMGQEVILRCVPISNHLYFYWYRQILGQKVEFLVSFYNNEISEKSEIFDDQFSVERPDGSNFTLKIRSTKLEDSAMYFCASRLREGREKLFFGSGTQLSVL.

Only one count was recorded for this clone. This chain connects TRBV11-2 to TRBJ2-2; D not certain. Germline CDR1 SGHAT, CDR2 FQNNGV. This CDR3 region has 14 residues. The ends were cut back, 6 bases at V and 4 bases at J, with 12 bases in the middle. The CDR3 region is CASRNSRGTGELFF. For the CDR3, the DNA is TGTGCCAGCAGAAACAGTCGCGGCACCGGGGAGCTGTTTTTT.

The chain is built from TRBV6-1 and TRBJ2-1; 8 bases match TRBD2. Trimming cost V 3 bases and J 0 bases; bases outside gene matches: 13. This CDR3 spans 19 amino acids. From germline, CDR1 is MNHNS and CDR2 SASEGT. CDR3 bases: TGTGCCAGCAGTGACAGGTTTACTAGCGGTATCAGCTCCTACAATGAGCAGTTCTTC. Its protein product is CASSDRFTSGISSYNEQFF.

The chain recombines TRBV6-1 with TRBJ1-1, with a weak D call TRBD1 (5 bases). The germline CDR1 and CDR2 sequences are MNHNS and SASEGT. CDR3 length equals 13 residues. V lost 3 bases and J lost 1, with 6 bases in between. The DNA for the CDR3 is TGTGCCAGCAGTGAGACAGCGAACACTGAAGCTTTCTTT. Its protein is CASSETANTEAFF.

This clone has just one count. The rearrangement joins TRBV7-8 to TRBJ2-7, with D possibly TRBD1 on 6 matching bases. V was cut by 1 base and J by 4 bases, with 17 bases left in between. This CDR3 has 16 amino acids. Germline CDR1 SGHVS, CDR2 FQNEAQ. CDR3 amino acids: CASSLGTQGKGYEQYF. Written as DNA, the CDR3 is TGTGCCAGCAGCTTAGGCACGCAGGGGAAGGGTTACGAGCAGTACTTC.

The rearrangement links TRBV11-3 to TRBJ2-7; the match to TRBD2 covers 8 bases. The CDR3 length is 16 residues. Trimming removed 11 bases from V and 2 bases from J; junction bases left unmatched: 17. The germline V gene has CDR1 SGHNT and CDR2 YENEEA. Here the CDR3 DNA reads TGTGCCCGACCGCGCCGGCGGGGGGTCCGAACCTACGAGCAGTACTTC. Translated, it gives CARPRRRGVRTYEQYF.

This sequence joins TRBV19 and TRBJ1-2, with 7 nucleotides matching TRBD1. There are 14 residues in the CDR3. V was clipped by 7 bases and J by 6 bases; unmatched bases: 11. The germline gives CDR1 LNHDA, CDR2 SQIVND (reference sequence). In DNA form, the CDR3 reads TGTGCCAGTATTCATCAGACAGGGTTTCATGGCTACACCTTC. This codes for CASIHQTGFHGYTF.

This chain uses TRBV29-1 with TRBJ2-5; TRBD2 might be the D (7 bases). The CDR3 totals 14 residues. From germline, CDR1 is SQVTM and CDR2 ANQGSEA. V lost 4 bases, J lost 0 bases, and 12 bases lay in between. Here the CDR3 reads CSVGGGPYQETQYF. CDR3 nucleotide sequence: TGCAGCGTTGGGGGGGGCCCGTACCAAGAGACCCAGTACTTC.

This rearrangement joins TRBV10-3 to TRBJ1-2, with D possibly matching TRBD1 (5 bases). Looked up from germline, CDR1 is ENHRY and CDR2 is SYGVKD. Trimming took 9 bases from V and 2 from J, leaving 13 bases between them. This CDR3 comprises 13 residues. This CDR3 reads CAIAGQPNYGYTF. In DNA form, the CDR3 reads TGTGCCATTGCAGGGCAGCCGAACTATGGCTACACCTTC.

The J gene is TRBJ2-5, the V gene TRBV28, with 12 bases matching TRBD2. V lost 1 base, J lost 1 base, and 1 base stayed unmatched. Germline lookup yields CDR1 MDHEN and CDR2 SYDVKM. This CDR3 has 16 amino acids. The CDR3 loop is CASSLSTSGGQETQYF. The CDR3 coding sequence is TGTGCCAGCAGTTTATCGACTAGCGGGGGCCAAGAGACCCAGTACTTC.